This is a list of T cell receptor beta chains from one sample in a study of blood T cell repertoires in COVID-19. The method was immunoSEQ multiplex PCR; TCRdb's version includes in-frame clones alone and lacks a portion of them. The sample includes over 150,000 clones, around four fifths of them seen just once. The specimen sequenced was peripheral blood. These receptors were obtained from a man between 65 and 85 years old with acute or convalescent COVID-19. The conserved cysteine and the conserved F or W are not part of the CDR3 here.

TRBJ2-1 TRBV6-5 ASSKTSSGYNEQF
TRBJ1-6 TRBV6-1 ASSVSRDSYNSPLH
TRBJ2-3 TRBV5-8 ASRRNRGLADTQY
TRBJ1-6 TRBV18 ASSPRSDNNSPLH
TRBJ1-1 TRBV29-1 SVAWDRANTEAF
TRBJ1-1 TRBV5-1 ASSPQGLNTEAF
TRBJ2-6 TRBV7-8 ASSFGGISGANVLT
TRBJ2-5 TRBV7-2 ASSPRLQETQY
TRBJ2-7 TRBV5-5 ASTPRAGLSYEQY
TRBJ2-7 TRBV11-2 ASSSKSGTNYEQY
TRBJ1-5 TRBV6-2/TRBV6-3 ASSYYRGSHQPQH
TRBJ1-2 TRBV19 ASSVGDRLLYGYT
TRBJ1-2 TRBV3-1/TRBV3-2 ASAPREVDGYT
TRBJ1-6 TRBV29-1 SVRETGGNSPLH
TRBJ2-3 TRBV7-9 ASSLGRGTDTQY
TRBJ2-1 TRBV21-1 ASSKGGDPWYEQF
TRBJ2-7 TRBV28 ASSSRVYEQY
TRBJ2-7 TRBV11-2 ASSSQGYEQY
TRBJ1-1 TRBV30 AWGRNTEAF
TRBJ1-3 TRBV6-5 ASSLGQGVGNTIY
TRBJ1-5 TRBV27 ASRPSGGQPQH
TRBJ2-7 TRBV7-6 ASSRSGILSYEQY
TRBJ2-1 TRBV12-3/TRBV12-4 ASSPTARGEQF
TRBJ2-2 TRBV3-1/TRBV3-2 ASSSLRGGELF
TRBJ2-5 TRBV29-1 SVSEETQY
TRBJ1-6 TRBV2 ASSEDRARGSPLH
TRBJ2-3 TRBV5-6 ASSVAPASTDTQY
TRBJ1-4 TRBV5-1 ASSLTGVEKLF
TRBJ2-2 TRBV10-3 AISEPGGAGDTGELF
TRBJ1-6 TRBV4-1 ASSRQGDNSPLH
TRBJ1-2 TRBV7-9 VSSLGGANYGYT
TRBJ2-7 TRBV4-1 ASSLTSSYEQY
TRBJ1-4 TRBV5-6 ASSPTTGGSEKLF
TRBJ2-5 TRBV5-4 ASSTNRVQETQY
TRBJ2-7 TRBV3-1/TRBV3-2 ASQNRGLEQY
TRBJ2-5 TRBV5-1 ASSLQGGSETQY
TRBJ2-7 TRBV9 ASSVASGTYEQY
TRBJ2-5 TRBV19 ASSRFAGGPPETQY
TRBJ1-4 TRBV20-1 SAIRNEKLF
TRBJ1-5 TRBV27 ASSLSGGGNQPQH
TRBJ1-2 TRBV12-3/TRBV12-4 ASSFYPYGYT
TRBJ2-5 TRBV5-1 ASQNRGELGETQY
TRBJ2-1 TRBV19 ASSMVQASNEQF
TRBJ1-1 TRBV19 ASSDKTTGFSEAF
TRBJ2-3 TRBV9 ASSVALAGTDTQY